This T cell receptor (beta chain) derives from a study of T cell changes during pregnancy in multiple sclerosis. Sequenced by immunoSEQ multiplex PCR; TCRdb stores in-frame clones only, minus some. Of roughly 55,000 clones in the sample, around 93% were seen once. V was pared by 4 bases and J by 10 bases, with 12 bases of the junction left unmatched. The CDR3 is 15 residues long. CDR1 and CDR2 (germline): SGHVS, FNYEAQ. The sample in question was CD4+ T cells from peripheral blood mononuclear cells, obtained after pregnancy. The chain couples TRBV7-6 to TRBJ2-1, with 8 bases lining up with TRBD2. This sequence was found in a female donor in good health, enrolled as a control in a pregnancy study. The CDR3 DNA reads TGTGCCAGCAGCTCCAGACCGGGACTAGAGGTCGAGCAGTTCTTC. It yields the protein CASSSRPGLEVEQFF.